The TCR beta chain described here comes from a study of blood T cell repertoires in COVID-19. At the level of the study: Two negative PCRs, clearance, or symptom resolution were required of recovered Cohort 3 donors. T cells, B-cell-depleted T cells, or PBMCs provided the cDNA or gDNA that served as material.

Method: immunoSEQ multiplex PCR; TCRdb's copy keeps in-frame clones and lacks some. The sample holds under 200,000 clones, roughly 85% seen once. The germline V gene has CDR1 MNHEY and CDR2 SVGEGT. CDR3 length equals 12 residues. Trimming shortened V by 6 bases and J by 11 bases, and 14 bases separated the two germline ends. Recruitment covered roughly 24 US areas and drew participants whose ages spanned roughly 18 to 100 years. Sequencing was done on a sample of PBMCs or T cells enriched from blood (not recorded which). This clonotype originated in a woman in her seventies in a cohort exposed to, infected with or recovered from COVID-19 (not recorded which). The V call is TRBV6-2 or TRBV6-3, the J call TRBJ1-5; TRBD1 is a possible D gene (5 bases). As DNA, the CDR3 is TGTGCCAGCAGCCCCAGGGAGGAGGCCCAGCATTTT. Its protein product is CASSPREEAQHF.